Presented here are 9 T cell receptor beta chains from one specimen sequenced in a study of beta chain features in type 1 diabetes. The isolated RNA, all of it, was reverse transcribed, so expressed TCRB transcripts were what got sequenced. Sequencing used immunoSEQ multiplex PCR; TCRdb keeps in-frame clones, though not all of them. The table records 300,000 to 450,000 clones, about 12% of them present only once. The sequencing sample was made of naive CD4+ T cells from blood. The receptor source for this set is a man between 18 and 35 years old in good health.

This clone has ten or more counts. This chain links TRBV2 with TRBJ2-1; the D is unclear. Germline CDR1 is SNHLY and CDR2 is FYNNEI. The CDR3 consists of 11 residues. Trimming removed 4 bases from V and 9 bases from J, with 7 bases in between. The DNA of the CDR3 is TGTGCCAGCAGTGCTCTGGCTGAGCAGTTCTTC. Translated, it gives CASSALAEQFF.

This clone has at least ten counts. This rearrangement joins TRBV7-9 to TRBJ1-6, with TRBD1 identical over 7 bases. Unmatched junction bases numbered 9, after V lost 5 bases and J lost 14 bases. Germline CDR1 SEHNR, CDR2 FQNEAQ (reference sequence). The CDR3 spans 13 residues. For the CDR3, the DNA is TGTGCCAGCAGCAATAGACAGGGCGAGACCCTCCACTTT. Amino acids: CASSNRQGETLHF.

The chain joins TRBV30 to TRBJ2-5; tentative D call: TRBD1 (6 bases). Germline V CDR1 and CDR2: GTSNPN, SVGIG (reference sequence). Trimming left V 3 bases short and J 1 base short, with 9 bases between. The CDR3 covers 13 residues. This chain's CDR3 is CAWRRTVQETQYF. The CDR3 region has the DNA TGTGCCTGGAGACGGACAGTCCAAGAGACCCAGTACTTC.

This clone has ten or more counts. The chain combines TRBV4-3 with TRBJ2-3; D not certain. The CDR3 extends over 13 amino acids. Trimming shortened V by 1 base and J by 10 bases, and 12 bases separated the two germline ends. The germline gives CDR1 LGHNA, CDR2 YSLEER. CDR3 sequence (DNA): TGCGCCAGCAGCCAAGGATACTCTTCTGCGCAGTATTTT. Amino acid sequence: CASSQGYSSAQYF.

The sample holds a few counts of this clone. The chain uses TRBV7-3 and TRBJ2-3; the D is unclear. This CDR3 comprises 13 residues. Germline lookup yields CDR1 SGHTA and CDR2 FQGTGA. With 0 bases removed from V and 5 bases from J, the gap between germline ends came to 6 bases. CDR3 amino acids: CASSLTKLDTQYF. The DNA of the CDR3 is TGTGCCAGCAGCTTAACGAAGCTAGATACGCAGTATTTT.

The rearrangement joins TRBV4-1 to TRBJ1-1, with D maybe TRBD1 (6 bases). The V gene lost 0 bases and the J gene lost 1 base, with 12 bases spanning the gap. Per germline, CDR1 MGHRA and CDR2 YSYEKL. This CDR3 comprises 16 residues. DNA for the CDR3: TGCGCCAGCAGCCAAGAGCCCGGACAGAGGAACACTGAAGCTTTCTTT. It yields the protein CASSQEPGQRNTEAFF.

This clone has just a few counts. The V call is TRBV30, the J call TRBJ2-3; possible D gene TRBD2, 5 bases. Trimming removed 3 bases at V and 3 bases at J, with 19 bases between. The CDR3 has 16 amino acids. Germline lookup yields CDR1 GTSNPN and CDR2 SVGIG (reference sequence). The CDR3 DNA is TGTGCCTGGAGCAACGAGGGTGTGGTAGAAACAGATACGCAGTATTTT. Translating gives CAWSNEGVVETDTQYF.

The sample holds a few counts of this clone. DNA of the CDR3: TGTGCCAGCAGCGGTCCAGAAACGAACACCGGGGAGCTGTTTTTT. Amino acid sequence: CASSGPETNTGELFF. J is TRBJ2-2 and V is TRBV5-4; D gene unclear. Trimming removed 4 bases at V and 0 bases at J, with 10 bases between. CDR1 is SGHNT and CDR2 is YYREEE in the germline V gene (reference sequence). The CDR3 has 15 residues.

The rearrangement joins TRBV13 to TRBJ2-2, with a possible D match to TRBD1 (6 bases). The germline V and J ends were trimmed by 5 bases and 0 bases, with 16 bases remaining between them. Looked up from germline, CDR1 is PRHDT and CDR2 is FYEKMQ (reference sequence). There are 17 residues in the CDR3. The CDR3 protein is CASSAESWTANTGELFF. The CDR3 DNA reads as TGTGCCAGCAGCGCCGAATCTTGGACAGCGAACACCGGGGAGCTGTTTTTT. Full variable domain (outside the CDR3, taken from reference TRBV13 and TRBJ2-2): AAGVIQSPRHLIKEKRETATLKCYPIPRHDTVYWYQQGPGQDPQFLISFYEKMQSDKGSIPDRFSAQQFSDYHSELNMSSLELGDSALYFCASSAESWTANTGELFFGEGSRLTVL.